This TCR beta chain was captured by sequencing in a study of shared clonotypes between healthy human individuals. Study-wide findings and caveats: Naive subsets typically showed greater estimated richness than memory subsets.

This clone was seen only once. Its antigen is currently unknown. The germline V gene has CDR1 SGHTA and CDR2 FQGTGA. This CDR3 spans 16 amino acids. The junction had 6 bases not matched to a gene; V was cut back by 5 bases and J by 4 bases. At deep level, the assay was performed. For sorted subsets, approximately 180 ng DNA per replicate equaled about 27,000 T cell genomes. The assay was immunoSEQ multiplex PCR, and TCRdb's table has in-frame clones only and misses some. The repertoire includes hundreds of thousands of clones, 80% to 95% of them detected once, and more than 20% sits in the top ten. Naive CD8 populations comprised CD45RO-negative cells positively selected for CCR7, excluding terminally differentiated effector memory CD45RA+ cells. Healthy adults negative for HIV, lacking recent acute infections or vaccinations, served as donors.

The receptor's source is a man younger than 40 in good health. The sequencing input was naive CD8+ T cells sorted from blood. The rearrangement joins TRBV7-3 to TRBJ2-2, with 11 positions matching TRBD1. CDR3 sequence: CASSRLGTGGTGELFF. The CDR3, as DNA: TGTGCCAGCAGCCGTCTCGGGACAGGGGGCACCGGGGAGCTGTTTTTT.